The 20 T cell receptor beta chains given below trace back to one sample, sequenced in a study of CD8+ T cells in alopecia areata. The sample's treatment: oral pan-JAK inhibitor, 5-10 mg twice daily. Sequencing templates came from extracted RNA that was reverse transcribed into cDNA. Clones were sequenced by immunoSEQ multiplex PCR, and TCRdb holds only the in-frame ones, with some missing. The sample carries about 210,000 clones, roughly 56% recorded once. This material consisted of CD4+ T cells sorted from blood, taken at week 4, from a patient treated with tofacitinib. Receptors were obtained from a human donor with alopecia areata.

This clone was seen only once. V gene TRBV28 combines with J gene TRBJ1-6; perhaps TRBD1 as D (6 bases). The CDR3 totals 17 residues. The V gene lost 1 base and the J gene lost 9 bases, with 19 bases spanning the gap. Per the germline V gene, CDR1 is MDHEN and CDR2 is SYDVKM. The DNA for the CDR3 is TGTGCCAGCAGTTTATTGAAAAGGACAGATTTGGGTTCACCCCTCCACTTT. Amino acids: CASSLLKRTDLGSPLHF.

V usage is TRBV30 and J usage is TRBJ2-3, with no clear D. The length of the CDR3 is 12 residues. Trimming took 2 bases from V and 1 from J, leaving 4 bases between them. Germline values: CDR1 GTSNPN, CDR2 SVGIG (reference sequence). As DNA, the CDR3 is TGTGCCTGGAGTCTCGGCACAGATACGCAGTATTTT. Protein product: CAWSLGTDTQYF.

The chain has TRBV11-2 and TRBJ2-1, with D perhaps TRBD2 (6 bases). Germline assignment: CDR1 SGHAT and CDR2 FQNNGV. There are 12 residues in the CDR3. V dropped 5 bases and J dropped 14 bases, with 16 bases sitting between them. This CDR3 reads CASSRSLAREFF. The DNA of the CDR3 is TGTGCCAGCAGCCGGTCACTAGCCCGAGAGTTCTTC.

This rearrangement joins TRBV7-2 to TRBJ2-7, with TRBD2 identical over 11 bases. Losses at the gene ends were 4 bases for V and 6 bases for J; bases not matched to a gene: 5. CDR3 length: 14 amino acids. Germline loops: CDR1 SGHTA, CDR2 FQGNSA. The CDR3 protein is CASSSGLAVGEQYF. The CDR3 nucleotides read TGTGCCAGCAGCTCGGGACTAGCGGTAGGCGAGCAGTACTTC.

V gene TRBV29-1 combines with J gene TRBJ2-1; D call uncertain. This CDR3 contains 11 residues. V dropped 4 bases and J dropped 4 bases, with 5 bases sitting between them. Germline CDR1 is SQVTM and CDR2 is ANQGSEA. CDR3 coding DNA: TGCAGCGTTGCTACTTACAATGAGCAGTTCTTC. It is translated as CSVATYNEQFF.

The chain carries TRBV7-2 and TRBJ2-7; 7 positions agree with TRBD2. Trimming removed 3 bases from V and 3 bases from J; junction bases left unmatched: 8. This CDR3 region has 15 residues. Per germline, CDR1 SGHTA and CDR2 FQGNSA. The CDR3: CASSFAGTKNYEQYF. The DNA of the CDR3 is TGTGCCAGCAGCTTCGCCGGGACTAAGAACTACGAGCAGTACTTC.

To note about this clone: At one end the junction does not follow the germline gene, possibly because of a read error. This sequence joins TRBV7-3 and TRBJ1-5; D is unresolved. Germline assignment: CDR1 SGHTA and CDR2 FQGTGA. The CDR3 is 14 residues long. In DNA form, the CDR3 reads TGTGCCAGCAACTTACGGGTCACCAATCAGCCCCAGCATTTT. It specifies CASNLRVTNQPQHF. The full variable domain, completed using reference TRBV7-3 and TRBJ1-5, is GAGVSQTPSNKVTEKGKYVELRCDPISGHTALYWYRQSLGQGPEFLIYFQGTGAADDSGLPNDRFFAVRPEGSVSTLKIQRTERGDSAVYLCASNLRVTNQPQHFGDGTRLSIL.

The rearrangement links TRBV29-1 to TRBJ2-3; 9 bases agree with TRBD2. V was pared by 2 bases and J by 2 bases, with 5 bases of the junction left unmatched. The CDR3 length is 15 residues. Germline CDR1 is SQVTM and CDR2 is ANQGSEA. The CDR3: CSVESSGVNTDTQYF. The CDR3 coding sequence is TGCAGCGTTGAATCTAGCGGGGTTAACACAGATACGCAGTATTTT.

The chain uses TRBV29-1 and TRBJ2-2, with 8 nucleotides matching TRBD2. The trim removed 7 bases at V and 0 bases at J, leaving 4 bases unmatched. CDR3 length: 14 amino acids. Germline CDR1 is SQVTM and CDR2 is ANQGSEA. The CDR3 region is CSADSGANTGELFF. The CDR3 coding sequence is TGCAGCGCTGATAGCGGGGCGAACACCGGGGAGCTGTTTTTT.

The chain carries TRBV4-1 and TRBJ2-3; 10 bases are shared with TRBD2. V trimming: 0 bases; J trimming: 4 bases; junction bases outside the gene matches: 7. The germline gives CDR1 MGHRA, CDR2 YSYEKL. There are 17 residues in the CDR3. The CDR3 DNA is TGCGCCAGCAGCCAAGATCGGGCTAGCGGGGGTTCAGATACGCAGTATTTT. Residues: CASSQDRASGGSDTQYF.

In its sample, this clone was seen a few times. The same CDR3 arises from other DNA sequences in this sample as well. J is TRBJ2-6 and V is TRBV29-1; D unresolved. The germline V and J ends were trimmed by 4 bases and 0 bases, with 4 bases remaining between them. This CDR3 is 13 amino acids long. Per the germline V gene, CDR1 is SQVTM and CDR2 is ANQGSEA. The CDR3 nucleotides read TGCAGCGTTGTAGGCTCTGGGGCCAACGTCCTGACTTTC. Protein sequence: CSVVGSGANVLTF.

This rearrangement joins TRBV9 to TRBJ2-3; perhaps TRBD1 as D (5 bases). V dropped 0 bases and J dropped 1 base, with 6 bases sitting between them. This CDR3 spans 14 amino acids. In germline, CDR1 is SGDLS, CDR2 YYNGEE. CDR3 nucleotide sequence: TGTGCCAGCAGCGTAGGCAGGGGCACAGATACGCAGTATTTT. As protein: CASSVGRGTDTQYF.

Only a few counts were recorded for this clone. Additional DNA sequences in this sample encode the identical CDR3. The CDR3 loop is CASSPGTANTEAFF. CDR3 nucleotide sequence: TGTGCCAGCAGCCCCGGGACAGCGAACACTGAAGCTTTCTTT. J is TRBJ1-1 and V is TRBV7-2; 7 positions agree with TRBD1. The germline V gene encodes CDR1 SGHTA and CDR2 FQGNSA. There are 14 residues in the CDR3. V trimming: 5 bases; J trimming: 1 base; junction bases outside the gene matches: 4.

This clone was seen only a few times. This rearrangement joins TRBV6-6 to TRBJ2-3; D remains unclear. With 6 bases removed from V and 2 bases from J, the gap between germline ends came to 15 bases. Looked up from germline, CDR1 is MNHNY and CDR2 is SVGAGI (reference sequence). This CDR3 is 15 amino acids long. CDR3: CASRDRALTTDTQYF. CDR3 DNA: TGTGCCAGCAGGGACCGGGCCCTAACCACAGATACGCAGTATTTT.

The rearrangement links TRBV25-1 to TRBJ2-3; 12 nucleotides agree with TRBD1. J lost 0 bases, V lost 3 bases, and 7 bases had no gene match. Germline V lookup: CDR1 MGHDK, CDR2 SYGVNS. The CDR3 spans 18 residues. In nucleotides, the CDR3 is TGTGCCAGCAGTGATTCACCGGGACAGGGGGCGAGCACAGATACGCAGTATTTT. It codes for CASSDSPGQGASTDTQYF.

This clone has more than one count but fewer than ten. V gene TRBV30 combines with J gene TRBJ2-6, with 12 bases fitting TRBD2. Germline values: CDR1 GTSNPN, CDR2 SVGIG (reference sequence). The CDR3 has 14 residues. With 0 bases clipped from V and 13 bases from J, the junction kept 4 bases outside the gene matches. The CDR3 coding sequence is TGTGCCTGGAGTGTAGGGACTAGCGGGTTGGTCCTGACTTTC. Encoded protein: CAWSVGTSGLVLTF.

A few counts support this clone. The rearrangement links TRBV29-1 to TRBJ1-3, with a tentative D call TRBD1 (5 bases). Trimming pared 5 bases from V and 3 bases from J, leaving 5 bases between. The CDR3 covers 11 residues. The germline V gene encodes CDR1 SQVTM and CDR2 ANQGSEA. CDR3 sequence reads: CSVRGGNTIYF. The CDR3, as DNA: TGCAGCGTTAGGGGTGGAAACACCATATATTTT.

This CDR3 is CASSQLDGYTF. In nucleotides, the CDR3 is TGCGCCAGCAGCCAATTGGATGGCTACACCTTC. The chain is built from TRBV4-1 and TRBJ1-2; D is unclear. The germline V gene encodes CDR1 MGHRA and CDR2 YSYEKL. Between the trimmed V and J ends, which lost 2 bases and 6 bases, there was a span of 4 bases. This CDR3 region has 11 residues.

This clone came up many times. In nucleotides, the CDR3 is TGCGCCAGCACCTGTACGGGGAGACAAGAGACCCAGTACTTC. Protein sequence: CASTCTGRQETQYF. J is TRBJ2-5 and V is TRBV10-1; D is perhaps TRBD2 (5 bases). The CDR3 spans 14 residues. Trimming cost V 7 bases and J 2 bases, with 14 bases left between them. Germline CDR1 and CDR2: WNHNN and SYGVQD (reference sequence).

The chain carries TRBV18 and TRBJ1-5; D ambiguous. Germline V gene lookup returns CDR1 KGHSH and CDR2 LQKENI. The V and J ends lost 8 bases and 2 bases respectively, with 7 bases between them. This CDR3 has 12 amino acids. Here the CDR3 DNA reads TGTGCCAGCAGGTCGGGCAATCAGCCCCAGCATTTT. Protein: CASRSGNQPQHF.